The 11 T cell receptor delta chains listed next were all sequenced from one sample in a study of γδ T cells in repeated Plasmodium falciparum infection. Gammadelta T cells were flow-sorted from PBMC into Vgamma9/Vdelta2+ and Vdelta2-negative populations for bulk analysis. TCRdb used CATT to re-call clones from the multiplex PCR reads. The sample holds approximately 93,000 delta-chain clones, approximately 0.96% seen once. The sequencing sample was made of gamma-delta T cells from blood. The receptors were gathered from a pool of human donors (malaria-infected and uninfected, not separated).

Of note for this clone: The protein in TCRdb stems from a much larger clone and differs at residue 3 from this DNA's translation, likely a read error; here the protein is translated from the DNA. The rearrangement links TRDV2 to TRDJ1, with unresolved D. Since TCRdb gives no J gene, matching the DNA to germline was used here to assign it. The CDR3 totals 16 residues. Germline lookup yields CDR1 GEAIGNYY and CDR2 EKD. The CDR3 DNA is TGTGCCTTTGACACCGTTGAACGGAGGTACACCGATAAACTCATCTTT. Translating it yields CAFDTVERRYTDKLIF.

Comments on this clone: For this DNA, TCRdb reports the protein of a much larger clone, which diverges at residue 4, most likely from a read error; the protein presented here is translated directly from the DNA. This rearrangement joins TRDV2 to TRDJ3, with D maybe TRDD2 (6 bases). TCRdb supplies no J gene; here it was assigned by aligning the nucleotide sequence to germline. The CDR3 consists of 24 residues. Germline CDR1 reads GEAIGNYY; CDR2 reads EKD. The CDR3: CACGTVLRSGETDRSSWDTRQMFF. CDR3 nucleotide sequence: TGTGCCTGTGGCACCGTCCTACGGTCGGGAGAAACAGATAGAAGCTCCTGGGACACCCGACAGATGTTTTTC.

Of note for this clone: This DNA's translation differs at residue 16 from TCRdb's protein, which comes from a much larger clone; a read error is likely, and the protein shown is translated from the DNA. This chain links TRDV1 with TRDJ1, with 7 positions matching TRDD3. The J gene is absent in TCRdb and was assigned here via DNA matching to germline. Trimming at V came to 9 bases and at J to 1 base, leaving 32 bases not matched to a gene. Germline-derived CDR1 and CDR2 are TSWWSYY and QGS. The CDR3 is 22 amino acids. CDR3 sequence: CALFLRSLTGARILVRTDKLIF. CDR3 coding DNA: TGTGCTCTCTTTCTACGCTCCCTTACTGGGGCCCGAATCCTCGTTCGCACCGATAAACTCATCTTT.

This clone was found many times. The TCRdb protein comes from a much larger clone and disagrees with this DNA's translation at residue 3, likely due to a read error; the protein given here is derived from the DNA. This rearrangement joins TRDV2 to TRDJ1; D gene unclear. Since TCRdb gives no J gene, matching the DNA to germline was used here to assign it. The CDR3 is 13 residues long. Germline V gene lookup returns CDR1 GEAIGNYY and CDR2 EKD. CDR3 in amino acids: CARDVRRVPELIF. As DNA, the CDR3 is TGTGCCCGTGACGTCCGACGGGTCCCCGAACTCATCTTT.

In this sample, this clone turned up many times. The protein given by TCRdb reflects a much larger clone and differs at residue 18 from this DNA's translation, likely from a read error; the protein shown is the DNA's translation. The chain couples TRDV1 to TRDJ1; D is possibly TRDD3 (5 bases). This CDR3 comprises 20 residues. CDR1 is TSWWSYY, CDR2 QGS, per germline. CDR3 region: CALGENSGPSSGVLTDKPIF. In DNA, the CDR3 is TGTGCTCTTGGGGAAAACAGCGGGCCATCCTCGGGGGTCCTCACCGATAAACCCATCTTT.

This clone is deemed medium-sized. Other nucleotide sequences from this sample produce the same CDR3. The chain's CDR3 is CACDTGLLGDTDKLIF. DNA for the CDR3: TGTGCCTGTGACACCGGACTACTGGGGGATACCGATAAACTCATCTTT. The chain is built from TRDV2 and TRDJ1, with 10 positions matching TRDD3. CDR1 is GEAIGNYY, CDR2 EKD, per germline. With V trimmed by 0 bases and J by 2 bases, 5 bases remained unmatched. This CDR3 is built from 16 residues.

There are many counts of this clone. The protein in TCRdb stems from a much larger clone and differs at residue 11 from this DNA's translation, likely a read error; here the protein is translated from the DNA. The chain combines TRDV1 with TRDJ1; the D gene is possibly TRDD2 (7 bases). CDR1 TSWWSYY and CDR2 QGS come from the germline V gene. This CDR3 region has 17 residues. V was cut by 3 bases and J by 1 base, with 18 bases left in between. The CDR3 reads CALGEFLPGYCTDKLIF. CDR3 coding DNA: TGTGCTCTTGGGGAGTTCCTACCGGGATATTGCACCGATAAACTCATCTTT.

This clone was seen a handful of times. TCRdb shows a much larger clone's protein in place of this DNA's translation, and the two differ at residue 9, likely through a read error; the protein shown is translated from the DNA. This chain joins TRDV2 and TRDJ1, with D possibly TRDD3 on 6 matching bases. As TCRdb names no J gene, one was assigned here on the basis of a DNA match to germline. V was shortened by 1 base and J by 2 bases, with 22 bases between the two germline ends. CDR1 and CDR2 (germline): GEAIGNYY, EKD. The CDR3 extends over 18 amino acids. Here the CDR3 DNA reads TGTGCCTGTGACACAATCCCCGGGGATGAGAGAGGGACCGATAAACTCATCTTT. Protein: CACDTIPGDERGTDKLIF.

Many counts were recorded for this clone. Only one base separates this from a far larger clonotype, so it likely reflects a read error. Different DNA sequences within this sample yield the same CDR3. The rearrangement uses TRDV1 and TRDJ2, with D tentatively TRDD2 or TRDD3 (5 bases each). CDR3 length: 23 amino acids. V was clipped by 3 bases and J by 0 bases, with 32 bases between them. Per germline, CDR1 TSWWSYY and CDR2 QGS. The CDR3 bases are TGTGCTCTTGGGGAGCTGTTGCCTCTCCTATACTACTTGGGGCCCTCTTTGACAGCACAACTCTTCTTT. It translates to CALGELLPLLYYLGPSLTAQLFF.

This clone showed up many times. This chain joins TRDV2 and TRDJ3; 13 nucleotides align to TRDD3. This CDR3 region has 21 residues. The germline CDR1 and CDR2 sequences are GEAIGNYY and EKD. Trimming removed 0 bases from V and 0 bases from J; junction bases left unmatched: 7. The CDR3 DNA reads TGTGCCTGTGACACCTTACTGGGGGATACGGGGAGCTCCTGGGACACCCGACAGATGTTTTTC. Its protein is CACDTLLGDTGSSWDTRQMFF.

Regarding this clone: TCRdb records a much larger clone's protein for this DNA, with a difference at residue 17 that likely arises from a read error; the protein given is the translation of the DNA. The chain uses TRDV1 and TRDJ1, with 9 bases aligning to TRDD3. TCRdb supplies no J gene; here it was assigned by aligning the nucleotide sequence to germline. CDR3 length: 20 amino acids. Germline loops: CDR1 TSWWSYY, CDR2 QGS. CDR3 region: CALGAPQRLGDCPSTDRLIF. Here the CDR3 DNA reads TGTGCTCTTGGGGCCCCTCAACGTCTGGGGGATTGCCCGAGCACCGATAGACTCATCTTT.